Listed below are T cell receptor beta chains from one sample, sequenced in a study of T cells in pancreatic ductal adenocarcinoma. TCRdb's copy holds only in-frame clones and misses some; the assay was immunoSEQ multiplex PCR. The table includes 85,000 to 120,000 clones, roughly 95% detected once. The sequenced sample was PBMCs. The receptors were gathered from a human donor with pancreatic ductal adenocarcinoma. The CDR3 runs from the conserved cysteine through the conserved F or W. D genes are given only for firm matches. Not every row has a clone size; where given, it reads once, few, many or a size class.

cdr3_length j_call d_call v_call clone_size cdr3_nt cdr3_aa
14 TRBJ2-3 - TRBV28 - TGTGCCAGCAGCTCGACATCCCGGACAGATACGCAGTATTTT CASSSTSRTDTQYF
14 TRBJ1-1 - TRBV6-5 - TGTGCCAGCAGTTACTCTTGGGACTACACTGAAGCTTTCTTT CASSYSWDYTEAFF
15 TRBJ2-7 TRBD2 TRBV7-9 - TGTGCCAGCAGCTTAAGGACTAGCGGGTACTACGAGCAGTACTTC CASSLRTSGYYEQYF
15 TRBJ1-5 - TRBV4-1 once TGCGCCAGCAGCTCATACAGCGGAGACCTCCAGCCCCAGCATTTT CASSSYSGDLQPQHF
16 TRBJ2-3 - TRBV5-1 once TGCGCCAGCAGCTTGGGCGGGTCTTCGCGCACAGATACGCAGTATTTT CASSLGGSSRTDTQYF
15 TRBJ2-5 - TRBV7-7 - TGTGCCAGCAGCTTAAGTCCGGGGGTACAAGAGACCCAGTACTTC CASSLSPGVQETQYF
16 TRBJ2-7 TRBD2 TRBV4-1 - TGCGCCAGCAGCCAATCGCATGCGGGGGTCTCCTACGAGCAGTACTTC CASSQSHAGVSYEQYF
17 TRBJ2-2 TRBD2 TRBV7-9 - TGTGCCAGCAGCTTCGCTAGCGGGAGGGATCGCACCGGGGAGCTGTTTTTT CASSFASGRDRTGELFF
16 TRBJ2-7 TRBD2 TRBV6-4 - TGTGCCACCAAGTTCCTAGCGGGAGGGGTCTCCTACGAGCAGTACTTC CATKFLAGGVSYEQYF
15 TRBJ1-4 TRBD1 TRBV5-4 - TGTGCCAGCAGCTCCGGGACAGGGGGCACAGAAAAACTGTTTTTT CASSSGTGGTEKLFF
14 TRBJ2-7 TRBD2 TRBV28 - TGTGCCAGCACCCCGGCCGGGACTAGCTACGAGCAGTACTTC CASTPAGTSYEQYF
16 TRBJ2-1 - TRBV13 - TGTGCCAGCAGCACCCGGACTCTAAGCTCCTACAATGAGCAGTTCTTC CASSTRTLSSYNEQFF
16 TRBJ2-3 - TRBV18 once TGTGCCAGCTCGCCGAACGGACAGCTCTACACAGATACGCAGTATTTT CASSPNGQLYTDTQYF
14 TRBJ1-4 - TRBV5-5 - TGTGCCAGCAGCTTGAGGACTGATAATGAAAAACTGTTTTTT CASSLRTDNEKLFF
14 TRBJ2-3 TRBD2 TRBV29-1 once TGCAGCGTTGGGGGACTAGCAAGCACAGATACGCAGTATTTT CSVGGLASTDTQYF
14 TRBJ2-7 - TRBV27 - TGTGCCAGCAGTCGCACGCCGAGAACGGGGGAGCAGTACTTC CASSRTPRTGEQYF